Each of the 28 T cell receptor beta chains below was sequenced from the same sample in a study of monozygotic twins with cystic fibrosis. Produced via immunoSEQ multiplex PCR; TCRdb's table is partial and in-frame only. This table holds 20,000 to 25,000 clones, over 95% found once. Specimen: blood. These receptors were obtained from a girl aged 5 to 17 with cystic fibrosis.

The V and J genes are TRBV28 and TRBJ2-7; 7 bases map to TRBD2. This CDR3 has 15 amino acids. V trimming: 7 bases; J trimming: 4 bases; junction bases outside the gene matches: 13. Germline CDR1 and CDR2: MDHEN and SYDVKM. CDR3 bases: TGTGCCAGCAATACCGGAGCCCCGGGGGGATACGAGCAGTACGTC. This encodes CASNTGAPGGYEQYV.

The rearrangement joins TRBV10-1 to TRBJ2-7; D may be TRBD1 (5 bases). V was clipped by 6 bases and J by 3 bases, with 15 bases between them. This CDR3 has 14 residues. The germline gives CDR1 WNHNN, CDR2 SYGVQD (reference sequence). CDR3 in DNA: TGCGCCAGCAGGATTGACAGAGGAAGCTACGAGCAGTACTTC. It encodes CASRIDRGSYEQYF.

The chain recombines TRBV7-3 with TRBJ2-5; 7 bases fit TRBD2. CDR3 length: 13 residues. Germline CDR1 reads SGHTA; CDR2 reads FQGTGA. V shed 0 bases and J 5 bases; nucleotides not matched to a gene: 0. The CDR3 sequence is CASSLTGGETQYF. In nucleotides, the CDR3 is TGTGCCAGCAGCTTAACCGGGGGGGAGACCCAGTACTTC.

Here the CDR3 DNA reads TGTGCCAGCAGTGAGGATACCGGGGAGCTGTTTTTT. The encoded protein is CASSEDTGELFF. V gene TRBV2 combines with J gene TRBJ2-2; D not resolved. Germline V lookup: CDR1 SNHLY, CDR2 FYNNEI. This CDR3 has 12 residues. The V end was cut by 3 bases, the J end by 5 bases, with 4 bases between.

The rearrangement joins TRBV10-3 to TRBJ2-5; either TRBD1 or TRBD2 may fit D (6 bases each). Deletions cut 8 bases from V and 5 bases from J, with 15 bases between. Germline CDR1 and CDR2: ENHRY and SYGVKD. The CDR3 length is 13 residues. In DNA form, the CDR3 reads TGTGCCATCTCCCCGGGGGCAAAGGAGACCCAGTACTTC. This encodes CAISPGAKETQYF.

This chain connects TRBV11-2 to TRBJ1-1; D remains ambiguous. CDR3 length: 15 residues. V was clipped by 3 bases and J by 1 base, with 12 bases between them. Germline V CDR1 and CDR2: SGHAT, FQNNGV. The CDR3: CASSFSPGSNTEAFF. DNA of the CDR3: TGTGCCAGCAGCTTCAGCCCAGGTTCGAACACTGAAGCTTTCTTT.

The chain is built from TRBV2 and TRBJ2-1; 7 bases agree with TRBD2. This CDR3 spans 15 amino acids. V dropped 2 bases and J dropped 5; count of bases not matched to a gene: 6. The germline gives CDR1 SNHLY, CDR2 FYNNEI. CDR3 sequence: CASSELAGVNNEQFF. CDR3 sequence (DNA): TGTGCCAGCAGTGAACTGGCGGGAGTCAACAATGAGCAGTTCTTC.

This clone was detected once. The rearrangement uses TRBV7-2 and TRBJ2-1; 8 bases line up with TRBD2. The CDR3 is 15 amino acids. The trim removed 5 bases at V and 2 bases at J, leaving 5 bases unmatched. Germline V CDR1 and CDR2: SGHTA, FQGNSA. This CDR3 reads CASSVTSGTYNEQFF. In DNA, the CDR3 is TGTGCCAGCAGCGTAACTAGCGGAACCTACAATGAGCAGTTCTTC.

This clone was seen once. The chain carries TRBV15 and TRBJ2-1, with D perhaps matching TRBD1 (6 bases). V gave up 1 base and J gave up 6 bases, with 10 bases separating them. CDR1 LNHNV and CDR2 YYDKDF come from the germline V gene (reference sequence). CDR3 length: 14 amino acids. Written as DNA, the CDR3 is TGTGCCACCAGCAGAGGAGTAGGGGGCAATGAGCAGTTCTTC. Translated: CATSRGVGGNEQFF. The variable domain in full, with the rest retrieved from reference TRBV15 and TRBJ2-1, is DAMVIQNPRYQVTQFGKPVTLSCSQTLNHNVMYWYQQKSSQAPKLLFHYYDKDFNNEADTPDNFQSRRPNTSFCFLDIRSPGLGDTAMYLCATSRGVGGNEQFFGPGTRLTVL.

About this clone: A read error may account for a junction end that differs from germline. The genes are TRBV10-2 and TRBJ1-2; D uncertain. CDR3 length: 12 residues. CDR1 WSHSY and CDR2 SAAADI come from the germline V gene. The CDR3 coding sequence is TGCGCCAGCAGCGAGTTGGACTATGGCTACACCTTC. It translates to CASSELDYGYTF.

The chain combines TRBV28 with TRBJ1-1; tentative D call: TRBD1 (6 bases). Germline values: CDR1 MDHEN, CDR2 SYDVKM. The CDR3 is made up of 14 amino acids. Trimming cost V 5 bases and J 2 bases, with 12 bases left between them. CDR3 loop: CASSLGQINTEAFF. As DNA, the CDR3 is TGTGCCAGCAGTCTCGGACAGATAAACACTGAAGCTTTCTTT.

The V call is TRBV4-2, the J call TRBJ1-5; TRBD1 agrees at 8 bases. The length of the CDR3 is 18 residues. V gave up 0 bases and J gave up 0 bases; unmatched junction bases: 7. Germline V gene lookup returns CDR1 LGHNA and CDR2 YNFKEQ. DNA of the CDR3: TGTGCCAGCAGCCAAGACTTACAGGGGGAGGGTAGCAATCAGCCCCAGCATTTT. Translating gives CASSQDLQGEGSNQPQHF.

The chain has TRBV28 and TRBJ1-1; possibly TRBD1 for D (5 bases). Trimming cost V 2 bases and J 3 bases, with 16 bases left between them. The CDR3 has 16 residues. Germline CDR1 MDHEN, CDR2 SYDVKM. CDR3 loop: CASSLQPGPGDTEAFF. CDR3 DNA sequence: TGTGCCAGCAGTTTACAACCGGGGCCGGGGGACACTGAAGCTTTCTTT.

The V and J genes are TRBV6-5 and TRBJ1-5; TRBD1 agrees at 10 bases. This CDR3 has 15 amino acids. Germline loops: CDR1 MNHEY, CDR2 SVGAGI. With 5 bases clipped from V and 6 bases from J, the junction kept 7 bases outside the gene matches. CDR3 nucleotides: TGTGCCAGCAGTCTGGGACAGGGGACGAGTCAGCCCCAGCATTTT. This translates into CASSLGQGTSQPQHF.

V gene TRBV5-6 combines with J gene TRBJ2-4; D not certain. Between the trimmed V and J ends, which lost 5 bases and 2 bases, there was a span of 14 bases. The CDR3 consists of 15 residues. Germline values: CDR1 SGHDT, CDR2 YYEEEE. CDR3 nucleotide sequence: TGTGCCAGCAGTTATAAGACGGCCTCCAAAAACATTCAGTACTTC. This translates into CASSYKTASKNIQYF.

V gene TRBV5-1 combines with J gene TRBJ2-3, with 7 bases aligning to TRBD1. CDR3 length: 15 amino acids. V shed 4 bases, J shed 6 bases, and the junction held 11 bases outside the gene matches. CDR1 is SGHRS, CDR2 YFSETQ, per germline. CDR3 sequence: CASSTFGTESDTQYF. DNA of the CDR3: TGCGCCAGCAGCACCTTCGGGACAGAATCGGATACGCAGTATTTT.

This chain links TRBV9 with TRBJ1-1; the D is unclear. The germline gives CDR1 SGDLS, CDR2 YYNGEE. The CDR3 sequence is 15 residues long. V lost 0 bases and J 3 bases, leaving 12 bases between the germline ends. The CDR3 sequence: CASSVEGRPDTEAFF. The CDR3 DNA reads TGTGCCAGCAGCGTAGAGGGTCGACCAGACACTGAAGCTTTCTTT. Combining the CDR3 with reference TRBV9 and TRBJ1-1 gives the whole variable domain DSGVTQTPKHLITATGQRVTLRCSPRSGDLSVYWYQQSLDQGLQFLIQYYNGEERAKGNILERFSAQQFPDLHSELNLSSLELGDSALYFCASSVEGRPDTEAFFGQGTRLTVV.

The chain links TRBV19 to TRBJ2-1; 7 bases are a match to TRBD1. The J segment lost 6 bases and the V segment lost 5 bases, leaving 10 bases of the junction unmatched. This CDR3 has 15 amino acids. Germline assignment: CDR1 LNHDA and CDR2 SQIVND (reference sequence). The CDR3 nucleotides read TGTGCCAGTAGTCTTCGACAGGGCGTTGGCAATGAGCAGTTCTTC. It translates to CASSLRQGVGNEQFF.

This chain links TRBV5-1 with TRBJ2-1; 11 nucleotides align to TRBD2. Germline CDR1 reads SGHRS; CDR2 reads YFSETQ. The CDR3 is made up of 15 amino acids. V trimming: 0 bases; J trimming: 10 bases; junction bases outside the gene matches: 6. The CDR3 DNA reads TGCGCCAGCAGCTTGGGAACTAGCGGGAGTAAGGAGCAGTTCTTC. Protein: CASSLGTSGSKEQFF.

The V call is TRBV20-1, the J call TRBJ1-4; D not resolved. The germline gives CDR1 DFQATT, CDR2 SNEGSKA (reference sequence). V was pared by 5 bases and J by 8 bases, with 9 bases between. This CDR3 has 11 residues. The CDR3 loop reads CSAGNREKLFF. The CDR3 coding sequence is TGCAGTGCTGGGAACAGAGAAAAACTGTTTTTT.

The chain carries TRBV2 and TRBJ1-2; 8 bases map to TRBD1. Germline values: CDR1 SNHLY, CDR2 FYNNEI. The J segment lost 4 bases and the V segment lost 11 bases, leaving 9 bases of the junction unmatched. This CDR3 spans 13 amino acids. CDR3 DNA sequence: TGTGCCTGTGCTTCAGGGGGCGGCTATGGCTACACCTTC. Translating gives CACASGGGYGYTF.

CDR3 coding DNA: TGTGCCAGCAGCTTAGGCCTTGAGGGGCTGGGGGTTAACTATGGCTACACCTTC. It codes for CASSLGLEGLGVNYGYTF. The V call is TRBV13, the J call TRBJ1-2; tentative D call: TRBD1 (5 bases). Germline CDR1 and CDR2: PRHDT and FYEKMQ (reference sequence). Trimming removed 0 bases at V and 1 base at J, with 18 bases between. The CDR3 loop spans 18 amino acids.

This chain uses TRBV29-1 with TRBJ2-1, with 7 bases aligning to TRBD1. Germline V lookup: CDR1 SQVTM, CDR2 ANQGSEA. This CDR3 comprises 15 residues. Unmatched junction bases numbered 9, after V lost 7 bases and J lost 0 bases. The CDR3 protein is CSGRGQLSSYNEQFF. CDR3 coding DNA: TGCAGCGGCCGGGGACAGCTCAGCTCCTACAATGAGCAGTTCTTC.

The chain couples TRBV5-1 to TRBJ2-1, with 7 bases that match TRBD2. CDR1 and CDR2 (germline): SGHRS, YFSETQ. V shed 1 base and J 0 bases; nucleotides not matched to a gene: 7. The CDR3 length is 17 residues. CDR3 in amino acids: CASSLTSGDRSYNEQFF. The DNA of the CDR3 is TGCGCCAGCAGCTTGACGAGCGGGGACCGCTCCTACAATGAGCAGTTCTTC.

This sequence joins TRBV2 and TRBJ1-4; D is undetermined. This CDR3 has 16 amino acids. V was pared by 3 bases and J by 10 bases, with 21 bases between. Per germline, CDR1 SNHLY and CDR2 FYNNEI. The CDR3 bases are TGTGCCAGCAGTGAGGAGGAGGGTTTGGCTTCAGGAAAACTGTTTTTT. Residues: CASSEEEGLASGKLFF.

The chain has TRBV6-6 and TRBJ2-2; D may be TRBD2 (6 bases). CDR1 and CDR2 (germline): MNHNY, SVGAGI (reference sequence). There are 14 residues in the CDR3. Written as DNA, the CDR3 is TGTGCTAGCGGCGAAGCGACGAACACCGGGGAGCTGTTTTTT. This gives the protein CASGEATNTGELFF.

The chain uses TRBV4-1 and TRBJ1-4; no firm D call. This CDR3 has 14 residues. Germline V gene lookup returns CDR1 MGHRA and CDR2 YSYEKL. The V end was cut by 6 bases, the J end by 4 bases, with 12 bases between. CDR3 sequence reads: CASRPVGINEKLFF. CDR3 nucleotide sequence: TGCGCCAGCAGACCGGTGGGCATTAATGAAAAACTGTTTTTT.

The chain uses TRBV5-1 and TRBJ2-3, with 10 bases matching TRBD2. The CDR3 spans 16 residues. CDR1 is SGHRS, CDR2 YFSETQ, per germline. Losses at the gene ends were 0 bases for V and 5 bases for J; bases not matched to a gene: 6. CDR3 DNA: TGCGCCAGCAGCTTGGAGACTAGCGGGCCCGGAGATACGCAGTATTTT. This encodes CASSLETSGPGDTQYF.